This T cell receptor beta chain derives from a study of T cell responses to AZD1222 COVID-19 vaccine. The study's findings and limits: Among the donors, most were white British and more were female, and clonal diversity was possibly underestimated.

Germline assignment: CDR1 SSHAT and CDR2 FNYEAQ (reference sequence). The germline V and J ends were trimmed by 5 bases and 1 base, with 8 bases remaining between them. The CDR3 is made up of 13 amino acids. The table came from immunoSEQ multiplex PCR; TCRdb's copy has only in-frame clones and leaves some out. This sample has 13,000 to 15,000 clones, with approximately 80% found just once. About this clone: Its antigen is still unknown.

Here the sequenced sample was peripheral blood, taken 28 days after the second AZD1222 dose. This receptor was taken from an adult who received the AZD1222 COVID-19 vaccine. This chain connects TRBV7-7 to TRBJ1-1, with D uncertain. CDR3 loop: CASSNKGNTEAFF. The CDR3 nucleotides are TGTGCCAGCAGCAACAAGGGGAACACTGAAGCTTTCTTT.